At least ten counts were recorded for the clone carrying this T cell receptor beta chain. Its target is not known. This CDR3 has 14 amino acids. V lost 2 bases and J 2 bases, leaving 7 bases between the germline ends. These data belong to a study of neurological immune-mediated disorders. Study-wide results and caveats: With the multiple sclerosis repertoire cluster, none of the clinical or MRI features showed an association.

Stated time point: longitudinal time-point 1 (baseline). Libraries used 2 million unsorted PBMCs kept frozen in RNAlater. TCRdb reprocessed the 5' RACE reads via MiXCR and lists one record per CDR3 protein. Here the sample spans tens of thousands of distinct CDR3 sequences, less than 3.5% being singletons. Sequencing was carried out using PBMCs. This TCR came from a woman aged 60-75 years with multiple sclerosis. The rearrangement links TRBV12-3 or TRBV12-4 to TRBJ1-5; D is unclear. The CDR3 DNA follows: TGTGCCAGCAGTTTAAACTCGGGCAATCAGCCCCAGCATTTT. This codes for CASSLNSGNQPQHF.